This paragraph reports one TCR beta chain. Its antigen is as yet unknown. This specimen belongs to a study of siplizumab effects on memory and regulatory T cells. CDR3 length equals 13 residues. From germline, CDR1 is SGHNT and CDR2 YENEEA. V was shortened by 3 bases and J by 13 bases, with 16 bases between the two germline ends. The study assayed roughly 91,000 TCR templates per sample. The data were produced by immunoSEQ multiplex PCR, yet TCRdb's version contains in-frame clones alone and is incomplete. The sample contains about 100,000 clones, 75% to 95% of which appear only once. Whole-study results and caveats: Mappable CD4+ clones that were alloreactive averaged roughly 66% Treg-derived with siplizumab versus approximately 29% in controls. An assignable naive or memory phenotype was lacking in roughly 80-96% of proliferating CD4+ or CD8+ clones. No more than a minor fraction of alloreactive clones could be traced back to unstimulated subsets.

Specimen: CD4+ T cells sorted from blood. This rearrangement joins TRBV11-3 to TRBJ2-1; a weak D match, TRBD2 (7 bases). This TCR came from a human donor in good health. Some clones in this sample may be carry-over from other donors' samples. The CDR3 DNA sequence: TGTGCCAGCAGCTTGTGGGGGGGCGGGACCCAGTTCTTC. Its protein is CASSLWGGGTQFF.